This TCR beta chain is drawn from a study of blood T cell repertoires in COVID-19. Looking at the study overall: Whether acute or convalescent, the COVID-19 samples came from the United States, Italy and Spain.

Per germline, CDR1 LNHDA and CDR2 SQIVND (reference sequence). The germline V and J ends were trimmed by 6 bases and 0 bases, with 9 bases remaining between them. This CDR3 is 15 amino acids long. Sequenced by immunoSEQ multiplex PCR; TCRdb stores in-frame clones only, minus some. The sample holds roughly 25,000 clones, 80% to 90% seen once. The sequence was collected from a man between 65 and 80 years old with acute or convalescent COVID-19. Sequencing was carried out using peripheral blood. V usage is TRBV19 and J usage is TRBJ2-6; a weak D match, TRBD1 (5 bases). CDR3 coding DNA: TGTGCCAGTAGCACAGGAAGCTCTGGGGCCAACGTCCTGACTTTC. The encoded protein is CASSTGSSGANVLTF.